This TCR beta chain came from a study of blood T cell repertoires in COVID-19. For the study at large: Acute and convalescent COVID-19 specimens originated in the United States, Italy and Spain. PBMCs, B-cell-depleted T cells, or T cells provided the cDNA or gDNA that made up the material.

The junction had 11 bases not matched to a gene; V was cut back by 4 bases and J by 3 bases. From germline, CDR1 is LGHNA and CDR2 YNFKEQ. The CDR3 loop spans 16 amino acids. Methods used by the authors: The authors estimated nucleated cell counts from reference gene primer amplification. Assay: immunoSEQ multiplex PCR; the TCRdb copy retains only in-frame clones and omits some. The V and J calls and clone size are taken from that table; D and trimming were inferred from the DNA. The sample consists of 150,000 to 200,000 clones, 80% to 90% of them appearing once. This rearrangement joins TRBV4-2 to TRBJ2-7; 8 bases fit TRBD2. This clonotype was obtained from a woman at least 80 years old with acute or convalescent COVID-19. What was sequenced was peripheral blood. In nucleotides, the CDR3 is TGTGCCAGCAGCCGACGCGGGGGGAATTCCCTCTACGAGCAGTACTTC. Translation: CASSRRGGNSLYEQYF.